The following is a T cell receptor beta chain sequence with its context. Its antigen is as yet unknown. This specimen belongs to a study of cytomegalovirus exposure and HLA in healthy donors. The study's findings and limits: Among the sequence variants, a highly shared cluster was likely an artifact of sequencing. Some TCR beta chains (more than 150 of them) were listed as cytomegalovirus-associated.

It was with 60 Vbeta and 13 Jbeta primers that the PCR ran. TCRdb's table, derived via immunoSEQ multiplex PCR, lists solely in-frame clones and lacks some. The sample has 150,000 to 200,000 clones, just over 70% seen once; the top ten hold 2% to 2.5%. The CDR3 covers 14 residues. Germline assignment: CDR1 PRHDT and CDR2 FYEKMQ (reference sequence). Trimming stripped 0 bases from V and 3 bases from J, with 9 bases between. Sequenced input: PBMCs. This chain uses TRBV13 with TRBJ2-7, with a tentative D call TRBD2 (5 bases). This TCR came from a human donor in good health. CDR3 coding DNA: TGTGCCAGCAGCTTAGGAGGAGGAAGCTACGAGCAGTACTTC. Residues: CASSLGGGSYEQYF. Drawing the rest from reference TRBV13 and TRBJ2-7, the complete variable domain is AAGVIQSPRHLIKEKRETATLKCYPIPRHDTVYWYQQGPGQDPQFLISFYEKMQSDKGSIPDRFSAQQFSDYHSELNMSSLELGDSALYFCASSLGGGSYEQYFGPGTRLTVT.